This TCR beta chain stems from a study of CXCR3-negative and CXCR3-positive naive CD8 T cells. In the case of this clonotype: Its matching antigen is unknown.

General study points: The study found more hydrophobic TRB CDR3s in CXCR3-positive naive cells than in CXCR3-negative naive cells.

Via 5' RACE with UMI labels, TRB cDNA libraries were prepared. With the 5' RACE reads reprocessed, TCRdb shows one record per CDR3 protein and no DNA. The data include 85,000 to 120,000 distinct CDR3 sequences; the top ten clones carry over 0.35%. The CDR3 is 15 amino acids. The germline CDR1 and CDR2 sequences are SGHNT and YENEEA. The chain combines TRBV11-3 with TRBJ2-7; absent DNA, TCRdb's TRBD2 call cannot be checked. Sample: naive CXCR3+ CD8+ T cells from blood. Subset of the sample: CD45RO-CCR7+CD27+CD95- naive CD8+ T cells expressing CXCR3 (TNR3+). This TCR came from a human donor in good health. Some clones in this sample may be carry-over from other donors' samples. CDR3 region: CASSLRPGLAYEQYF. Drawing the rest from reference TRBV11-3 and TRBJ2-7, the complete variable domain is EAGVVQSPRYKIIEKKQPVAFWCNPISGHNTLYWYLQNLGQGPELLIRYENEEAVDDSQLPKDRFSAERLKGVDSTLKIQPAELGDSAVYLCASSLRPGLAYEQYFGPGTRLTVT.